Listed here is a single T cell receptor beta chain. Its antigen is not known. The sort gate was single viable CD3+CD4+CD8-CD45RO+ cells for memory CD4+ T cells. The data were produced by immunoSEQ multiplex PCR, yet TCRdb's version contains in-frame clones alone and is incomplete. The table records 45,000 to 50,000 clones, around 74% of them present only once. This record belongs to a study of memory CD4+ T cells and cytomegalovirus serostatus. Study results and caveats: Of under 200 reported CMV TCRbeta sequences, roughly 67 were found in memory CD4+ repertoires.

CDR1 is LNHDA, CDR2 SQIVND, per germline (reference sequence). The CDR3 consists of 15 residues. V gave up 6 bases and J gave up 8 bases, with 17 bases separating them. What was sequenced was memory CD4+ T cells from blood. The chain is built from TRBV19 and TRBJ1-6; possibly TRBD1 for D (5 bases). The receptor was isolated from an adult in good health and CMV-seronegative. The CDR3 loop reads CASSTQAQDYSPLHF. The CDR3 coding sequence is TGTGCCAGTAGCACCCAGGCACAGGATTATTCACCCCTCCACTTT.